The rows below give T cell receptor beta chains drawn from one sample of a study of neurological immune-mediated disorders. TCRdb fed the 5' RACE reads into MiXCR, producing one record per CDR3 protein. Of 25,000 to 30,000 distinct CDR3 sequences in the sample, under 25% are singletons; the top ten hold 25% to 30%. The sequencing input was CD4+ T cells from blood. These receptors originate from a man aged 45-65 years with HTLV-1-associated myelopathy (HAM/TSP). Both conserved end residues are part of each CDR3. A D gene is named only where the DNA matches it firmly. A clone size is listed for some rows: how often the clone was seen (once, few, many), or a class if it is expanded.

TRBJ2-7	-	TRBV4-1	TRBD1	CASSRPETGSYEQYF	TGCGCCAGCAGCCGACCAGAGACAGGGTCCTACGAGCAGTACTTC
TRBJ2-7	few	TRBV5-6	-	CASSKNYEQYF	TGTGCCAGCAGCAAGAATTACGAGCAGTACTTC
TRBJ2-2	medium-sized	TRBV7-3	TRBD2	CASTQQVAGGLAGELFF	TGTGCCAGCACTCAACAGGTGGCGGGAGGGCTCGCCGGGGAGCTGTTTTTT
TRBJ2-3	few	TRBV7-9	-	CASSSRIRPLDTQYF	TGTGCCAGCAGCTCACGCATCCGCCCCCTAGATACGCAGTATTTT
TRBJ2-3	many	TRBV6-6	TRBD1	CASNGQGTSTDTQYF	TGTGCCAGCAACGGACAGGGAACGAGCACAGATACGCAGTATTTT
TRBJ2-2	many	TRBV5-4	TRBD2	CASSWTGGTGELFF	TGTGCCAGCAGCTGGACGGGGGGGACCGGGGAGCTGTTTTTT
TRBJ2-3	-	TRBV20-1	TRBD2	CSASLSTSGSTDTQYF	TGCAGTGCTAGTCTCTCCACTAGCGGAAGCACAGATACGCAGTATTTT
TRBJ1-5	many	TRBV20-1	-	CSARNGQTYSNQPQHF	TGCAGTGCTAGAAACGGACAGACCTATAGCAATCAGCCCCAGCATTTT
TRBJ2-5	many	TRBV20-1	-	CSAGDRIHEETQYF	TGCAGTGCCGGCGATAGAATCCACGAAGAGACCCAGTACTTC
TRBJ1-1	many	TRBV12-3/TRBV12-4	-	CASSFDRIEAFF	TGTGCCAGCAGTTTCGACAGGATTGAAGCTTTCTTT
TRBJ2-1	many	TRBV5-1	TRBD2	CASSRSQREGRNEQFF	TGCGCCAGCAGTCGAAGCCAGCGGGAGGGGAGGAATGAGCAGTTCTTC
TRBJ1-1	many	TRBV20-1	-	CSASSAEAFF	TGCAGTGCTAGCTCCGCTGAAGCTTTCTTT
TRBJ2-1	many	TRBV12-3/TRBV12-4	TRBD2	CASSPTSGRRNEQFF	TGTGCCAGCAGCCCGACTAGCGGGAGAAGGAATGAGCAGTTCTTC
TRBJ1-1	many	TRBV4-1	-	CASSSKQGVNTEAFF	TGCGCCAGCAGCAGCAAACAGGGAGTGAACACTGAAGCTTTCTTT
TRBJ2-5	many	TRBV18	-	CASSPGQKETQYF	TGTGCCAGCTCACCAGGACAGAAAGAGACCCAGTACTTC
TRBJ1-2	many	TRBV27	TRBD1	CASSLLVGIGGTGTYGYTF	TGTGCCAGCAGTTTATTGGTTGGTATTGGCGGGACAGGGACCTATGGCTACACCTTC
TRBJ1-5	-	TRBV18	-	CATNQLGSNQPQHF	TGTGCCACCAACCAACTGGGTAGCAATCAGCCCCAGCATTTT
TRBJ2-3	many	TRBV20-1	TRBD1	CSATGTGADTQYF	TGCAGTGCGACCGGGACAGGGGCAGATACGCAGTATTTT
TRBJ1-1	many	TRBV7-9	-	CASSLRATTEAFF	TGTGCCAGCAGCTTACGGGCCACCACTGAAGCTTTCTTT
TRBJ1-2	-	TRBV12-3/TRBV12-4	TRBD1	CANSSPGQGWHGYTF	TGTGCCAACAGTTCCCCGGGACAGGGGTGGCACGGCTACACCTTC
TRBJ2-4	many	TRBV20-1	-	CSTFPQGSAKNIQYF	TGCAGTACTTTCCCCCAGGGTTCGGCCAAAAACATTCAGTACTTC
TRBJ2-7	many	TRBV7-9	-	CASSPGPAEQYF	TGTGCCAGCAGCCCCGGACCGGCCGAGCAGTACTTC
TRBJ1-3	few	TRBV3-1	-	CASSPRSGTLGNTIYF	TGTGCCAGCAGCCCACGTTCGGGGACACTCGGAAACACCATATATTTT
TRBJ2-5	many	TRBV6-5	TRBD1	CASSWDRAQETQYF	TGTGCCAGCAGTTGGGACAGGGCTCAAGAGACCCAGTACTTC
TRBJ2-5	many	TRBV19	-	CASSELHGETQYF	TGTGCCAGTAGTGAACTTCATGGGGAGACCCAGTACTTC
TRBJ2-7	few	TRBV20-1	TRBD2	CSARAAGLAGGTYEQYF	TGCAGTGCTAGAGCCGCCGGACTAGCGGGAGGGACCTACGAGCAGTACTTC
TRBJ2-6	many	TRBV6-1	-	CASRTGGSGANVLTF	TGTGCCAGCCGTACAGGAGGCTCTGGGGCCAACGTCCTGACTTTC